This T cell receptor (beta chain) was observed in a study of radiotherapy plus CTLA-4 blockade in lung cancer. The overall study: Disease control reached approximately 30%, with objective responses in 15% to 20%.

Those with chemo-refractory metastatic non-small-cell lung cancer were treated with focal radiation combined with CTLA-4 blockade using ipilimumab. TCRdb keeps only in-frame clones here, not all; method: immunoSEQ multiplex PCR. The sample lists 70,000 to 90,000 clones, about four fifths occurring once. Germline lookup yields CDR1 SGHDN and CDR2 FVKESK. Trimming left V 1 base short and J 4 bases short, with 7 bases between. The CDR3 is made up of 13 amino acids. This receptor was identified in a human donor with non-small cell lung cancer whose response to radiotherapy plus ipilimumab could not be evaluated. Some clones in this sample may be carry-over from other donors' samples. The chain recombines TRBV14 with TRBJ1-2; D is ambiguous. Source: peripheral blood, taken from a patient treated with radiotherapy plus ipilimumab. The CDR3 DNA is TGTGCCAGCAGCCAAGGTCTGGCCTATGGCTACACCTTC. It is translated as CASSQGLAYGYTF. The whole variable domain, filled in from reference TRBV14 and TRBJ1-2, reads EAGVTQFPSHSVIEKGQTVTLRCDPISGHDNLYWYRRVMGKEIKFLLHFVKESKQDESGMPNNRFLAERTGGTYSTLKVQPAELEDSGVYFCASSQGLAYGYTFGSGTRLTVV.